This T cell receptor (beta chain) was recorded in a study of blood T cell repertoires in COVID-19. Researchers sorted participants into cohorts using their self-reported clinical history. Details on this clone: The same CDR3 also results from other DNA sequences found in this sample.

In the study's own analysis: The authors estimated nucleated cell counts from reference gene primer amplification. TCRdb's table, derived via immunoSEQ multiplex PCR, lists solely in-frame clones and lacks some. That table supplies the V and J calls and clone size; D and trimming were determined from the DNA. The repertoire holds hundreds of thousands of clones, with 85% to 90% as singletons. The clonotype was recovered from a man aged 40-49 years who had recovered from COVID-19. Sequenced input: PBMCs or T cells enriched from blood (not recorded which).

The CDR3 nucleotides read TGTGCCTGGAGTGTACTAGTTCTGGATACGCAGTATTTT. Encoded protein: CAWSVLVLDTQYF. The chain couples TRBV30 to TRBJ2-3; TRBD2 is a possible D gene (5 bases). V gave up 0 bases and J gave up 6 bases, with 10 bases separating them. Germline assignment: CDR1 GTSNPN and CDR2 SVGIG (reference sequence). The CDR3 consists of 13 residues. Filled out from reference TRBV30 and TRBJ2-3, the complete variable domain reads SQTIHQWPATLVQPVGSPLSLECTVEGTSNPNLYWYRQAAGRGLQLLFYSVGIGQISSEVPQNLSASRPQDRQFILSSKKLLLSDSGFYLCAWSVLVLDTQYFGPGTRLTVL.